This T cell receptor (beta chain) was documented in a study of response to subunit inactivated influenza vaccine. Germline V gene sequence: CDR1 SGHTA, CDR2 FQGNSA. Trimming cost V 0 bases and J 2 bases, with 16 bases left between them. The CDR3 contains 17 residues. Each CDR3 protein is one row after TCRdb ran MiXCR on the RT-PCR reads. In the table there are approximately 500,000 distinct CDR3 sequences, roughly 13% of which are singletons. The gene calls are TRBV7-2 and TRBJ2-5; D may correspond to TRBD1 or TRBD2 (5 bases each). The sample consisted of PBMCs from blood, taken roughly 46 days after vaccination. The TCR sequence derives from a man aged 50-59 years who received an inactivated influenza vaccine. In DNA, the CDR3 is TGTGCCAGCAGCTTAGCGACCGGGACGGGGATACAAGAGACCCAGTACTTC. It translates to CASSLATGTGIQETQYF.